The clone carrying this TCR beta chain was seen only once. Its antigen is currently unknown. This entry belongs to a study of cytomegalovirus exposure and HLA in healthy donors. The length of the CDR3 is 14 residues. Trimming took 0 bases from V and 4 from J, leaving 12 bases between them. Per germline, CDR1 GTSNPN and CDR2 SVGIG (reference sequence). Profiling relied on immunoSEQ multiplex PCR, and the TCRdb table lists in-frame clones only, not all of them. In the table there are 100,000 to 150,000 clones, 90% to 95% of which are singletons. The study's findings and limits: Researchers reported that three CMV-associated chains were confirmed in vitro as CMV antigen-specific. A list of approximately 160 TCR beta chains associated with cytomegalovirus was given.

The chain couples TRBV30 to TRBJ1-1, with D maybe TRBD1 (6 bases). Material for sequencing was PBMCs. This receptor was taken from a woman between 18 and 30 years old in good health and CMV-seronegative. CDR3 nucleotide sequence: TGTGCCTGGAGTGTCCTAACAGGGAGCACTGAAGCTTTCTTT. It encodes CAWSVLTGSTEAFF. The full variable domain, its missing parts supplied by reference TRBV30 and TRBJ1-1, is SQTIHQWPATLVQPVGSPLSLECTVEGTSNPNLYWYRQAAGRGLQLLFYSVGIGQISSEVPQNLSASRPQDRQFILSSKKLLLSDSGFYLCAWSVLTGSTEAFFGQGTRLTVV.